These 23 T cell receptor beta chains came from one sample sequenced in a study of identical twins. TCRdb re-called the 5' RACE reads through MiXCR, storing one row per CDR3 protein. Of 210,000 or so distinct CDR3 sequences detected, more than 15% appear once; the ten largest clones hold 40% to 45%. These data were also filed under a second study, of T cells expressing NK-cell markers.

The sample taken for sequencing was CD8+ T cells sorted from blood. The receptors originated from a young woman in good health.

J is TRBJ2-1 and V is TRBV2, with TRBD2 identical over 11 bases. The junction had 7 bases not matched to a gene; V was cut back by 6 bases and J by 6 bases. Per the germline V gene, CDR1 is SNHLY and CDR2 is FYNNEI. The CDR3 covers 15 residues. CDR3 region: CASRVTSGGINEQFF. DNA for the CDR3: TGTGCCAGCAGGGTTACTAGCGGGGGTATCAATGAGCAGTTCTTC.

The chain carries TRBV12-3 or TRBV12-4 and TRBJ2-7; 10 nucleotides line up with TRBD2. CDR3 size: 16 residues. Trimming removed 3 bases from V and 5 bases from J; junction bases left unmatched: 10. The CDR3 coding sequence is TGTGCCAGCAGTTTCAGCGGGGGGGCTACCCGGCACGAGCAGTACTTC. Translation: CASSFSGGATRHEQYF.

J is TRBJ2-3 and V is TRBV13; D is unresolved. V lost 2 bases, J lost 6 bases, and 3 bases lay in between. CDR1 is PRHDT and CDR2 is FYEKMQ in the germline V gene (reference sequence). The CDR3 totals 11 residues. This CDR3 reads CASSLIDTQYF. The CDR3 DNA reads TGTGCCAGCAGCTTAATCGATACGCAGTATTTT.

V gene TRBV29-1 combines with J gene TRBJ2-6; D may be TRBD1 (6 bases). V was cut by 4 bases and J by 0 bases, with 13 bases left in between. The CDR3 runs to 16 residues. Germline V gene lookup returns CDR1 SQVTM and CDR2 ANQGSEA. CDR3 nucleotides: TGCAGCGTTGTTCCAGGGGTGAACTCTGGGGCCAACGTCCTGACTTTC. As protein: CSVVPGVNSGANVLTF.

This chain links TRBV27 with TRBJ2-1, with D uncertain. This CDR3 is built from 12 residues. Germline V lookup: CDR1 MNHEY, CDR2 SMNVEV (reference sequence). V was cut by 2 bases and J by 8 bases, with 7 bases left in between. CDR3 bases: TGTGCCAGCAGTTTAGGCAAGCATGAGCAGTTCTTC. It codes for CASSLGKHEQFF.

The CDR3 reads CASGEDGGPDTQYF. In DNA form, the CDR3 reads TGTGCCAGCGGGGAAGACGGGGGCCCAGATACGCAGTATTTT. This chain joins TRBV7-9 and TRBJ2-3; tentatively, D is TRBD1 or TRBD2 (6 bases each). Germline CDR1 is SEHNR and CDR2 is FQNEAQ (reference sequence). Between the trimmed V and J ends, which lost 8 bases and 4 bases, there was a span of 16 bases. This CDR3 comprises 14 residues.

The gene calls are TRBV3-1 and TRBJ1-2, with TRBD1 matching over 7 bases. After removal of 2 bases from V and 2 bases from J, the junction contained 2 bases not matched to a gene. The CDR3 spans 14 residues. Germline V gene data show CDR1 as LGHDT and CDR2 as YNNKEL (reference sequence). Here the CDR3 DNA reads TGTGCCAGCAGCCAAACAGGGGCGAACTATGGCTACACCTTC. This gives the protein CASSQTGANYGYTF.

The gene calls are TRBV10-1 and TRBJ2-7; possible D gene TRBD1, 6 bases. V was clipped by 8 bases and J by 2 bases, with 10 bases between them. CDR1 and CDR2 from the germline V gene are WNHNN and SYGVQD (reference sequence). The CDR3 length is 12 residues. The CDR3 region is CASGTSTYEQYF. CDR3 DNA: TGCGCCAGCGGGACATCAACCTACGAGCAGTACTTC.

This clonotype was recorded many times. The chain joins TRBV5-1 to TRBJ2-2; no firm D call. Looked up from germline, CDR1 is SGHRS and CDR2 is YFSETQ. The CDR3 has 12 residues. The V gene lost 0 bases and the J gene lost 9 bases, with 6 bases spanning the gap. CDR3 loop: CASSLVGRELFF. CDR3 DNA sequence: TGCGCCAGCAGCTTGGTTGGCCGGGAGCTGTTTTTT.

This clonotype was detected ten times or more. The chain employs TRBV5-1 and TRBJ2-1; D gene ambiguous. V lost 0 bases and J lost 8, with 9 bases in between. This CDR3 has 13 residues. Per germline, CDR1 SGHRS and CDR2 YFSETQ. The CDR3 here is CASSLEYEYEQFF. For the CDR3, the DNA is TGCGCCAGCAGCTTGGAGTACGAATATGAGCAGTTCTTC.

This chain links TRBV10-1 with TRBJ1-1; a possible D gene is TRBD1 (5 bases). V was shortened by 6 bases and J by 1 base, with 9 bases between the two germline ends. The CDR3 spans 13 residues. Germline V CDR1 and CDR2: WNHNN, SYGVQD (reference sequence). The CDR3 is CASREGPNTEAFF. The CDR3 bases are TGCGCCAGCAGGGAGGGACCGAACACTGAAGCTTTCTTT.

This clonotype was observed a handful of times. This chain connects TRBV4-1 to TRBJ2-7; 10 bases agree with TRBD2. Trimming at V came to 4 bases and at J to 1 base, leaving 7 bases not matched to a gene. Germline assignment: CDR1 MGHRA and CDR2 YSYEKL. The CDR3 is 16 amino acids. The CDR3: CASSPRWTSGSYEQYF. The CDR3 nucleotides read TGCGCCAGCAGCCCTCGTTGGACTAGCGGTTCCTACGAGCAGTACTTC.

V gene TRBV6-1 combines with J gene TRBJ1-4, with D maybe TRBD1 (5 bases). The CDR3 consists of 14 residues. Germline CDR1 and CDR2: MNHNS and SASEGT. Between the trimmed V and J ends, which lost 6 bases and 10 bases, there was a span of 18 bases. The CDR3 region is CASSLVGGVGKLFF. The CDR3 DNA follows: TGTGCCAGCAGCCTCGTGGGGGGGGTAGGAAAACTGTTTTTT.

There are a few counts of this clonotype. V usage is TRBV5-6 and J usage is TRBJ2-1, with D uncertain. Germline values: CDR1 SGHDT, CDR2 YYEEEE. The CDR3 consists of 17 residues. Trimming shortened V by 1 base and J by 3 bases, and 17 bases separated the two germline ends. CDR3 sequence (DNA): TGTGCCAGCAGCTTGCCTCCACCCCGTGAAGTCTACAATGAGCAGTTCTTC. This encodes CASSLPPPREVYNEQFF.

A few counts support this clonotype. The rearrangement joins TRBV7-9 to TRBJ2-5; 12 nucleotides agree with TRBD2. Germline lookup yields CDR1 SEHNR and CDR2 FQNEAQ (reference sequence). Trimming took 1 base from V and 2 from J; bases not matched to a gene: 2. This CDR3 is 16 amino acids long. The CDR3 DNA follows: TGTGCCAGCAGCTTAGGACTAGCGGGGGTACAAGAGACCCAGTACTTC. This gives the protein CASSLGLAGVQETQYF.

The chain links TRBV9 to TRBJ1-1, with a possible D match to TRBD1 (5 bases). This CDR3 is built from 16 residues. Germline V gene data show CDR1 as SGDLS and CDR2 as YYNGEE. Deletions cut 0 bases from V and 5 bases from J, with 17 bases between. The CDR3 reads CASSVVSGPAGTEAFF. The CDR3 coding sequence is TGTGCCAGCAGCGTAGTATCGGGACCCGCGGGGACTGAAGCTTTCTTT. The full variable domain, rest sourced from reference TRBV9 and TRBJ1-1, is DSGVTQTPKHLITATGQRVTLRCSPRSGDLSVYWYQQSLDQGLQFLIQYYNGEERAKGNILERFSAQQFPDLHSELNLSSLELGDSALYFCASSVVSGPAGTEAFFGQGTRLTVV.

The rearrangement joins TRBV12-3 or TRBV12-4 to TRBJ2-2; the D is unclear. CDR3 length: 15 residues. The V end lost 7 bases, the J end lost 4 bases, and 16 bases lay between the germline ends. The CDR3 DNA sequence: TGTGCCAGCACCTCGGGCGGCGTGGGCACCGGGGAGCTGTTTTTT. Residues: CASTSGGVGTGELFF.

This clonotype was found many times. The CDR3 DNA reads as TGCGCCAGCAGCCAAGTAGGGTCCGGGGAGCTGTTTTTT. It is translated as CASSQVGSGELFF. V usage is TRBV4-3 and J usage is TRBJ2-2; D remains unclear. The CDR3 is 13 amino acids. Germline V gene lookup returns CDR1 LGHNA and CDR2 YSLEER. Deletions cut 1 base from V and 6 bases from J, with 6 bases between.

The J gene is TRBJ2-7, the V gene TRBV12-3 or TRBV12-4, with 9 bases fitting TRBD1. This CDR3 spans 16 amino acids. The V gene end was trimmed by 5 bases and the J gene end by 3 bases; junction bases not matched to a gene: 11. The CDR3: CASSPHPGQGYYEQYF. CDR3 DNA: TGTGCCAGCAGTCCCCACCCGGGACAGGGTTACTACGAGCAGTACTTC.

This clonotype came up a few times. The chain recombines TRBV9 with TRBJ2-7; 7 bases line up with TRBD2. Germline loops: CDR1 SGDLS, CDR2 YYNGEE. The CDR3 sequence is 15 residues long. The trim removed 4 bases at V and 1 base at J, leaving 8 bases unmatched. This CDR3 reads CASSPGGGKSYEQYF. As DNA, the CDR3 is TGTGCCAGCAGCCCTGGCGGGGGAAAGTCCTACGAGCAGTACTTC. The complete variable domain, with remaining parts taken from reference TRBV9 and TRBJ2-7, reads DSGVTQTPKHLITATGQRVTLRCSPRSGDLSVYWYQQSLDQGLQFLIQYYNGEERAKGNILERFSAQQFPDLHSELNLSSLELGDSALYFCASSPGGGKSYEQYFGPGTRLTVT.

This clonotype occurred a few times. The chain couples TRBV9 to TRBJ2-1, with 9 bases identical to TRBD2. This CDR3 has 17 amino acids. V lost 1 base, J lost 0 bases, and 5 bases stayed unmatched. Germline CDR1 and CDR2: SGDLS and YYNGEE. CDR3 region: CASSVQSGGSSYNEQFF. The CDR3 DNA is TGTGCCAGCAGCGTACAAAGCGGGGGGAGCTCCTACAATGAGCAGTTCTTC.

This clonotype was seen a few times. The CDR3 protein is CASNHPGQGVTQYF. CDR3 DNA: TGTGCCAGCAACCACCCTGGACAGGGAGTTACGCAGTATTTT. This chain joins TRBV3-1 and TRBJ2-3; 8 bases agree with TRBD1. Germline values: CDR1 LGHDT, CDR2 YNNKEL (reference sequence). The CDR3 has 14 amino acids. V gave up 7 bases and J gave up 8 bases; unmatched junction bases: 11.

This clonotype was recorded a few times. V gene TRBV27 combines with J gene TRBJ2-1; TRBD1 agrees at 10 bases. The germline V gene has CDR1 MNHEY and CDR2 SMNVEV (reference sequence). The CDR3 sequence is 15 residues long. Trimming took 7 bases from V and 8 from J; bases not matched to a gene: 11. CDR3 nucleotide sequence: TGTGCCAGCAATTCTCCGGGACAGGGGTTAGATGAGCAGTTCTTC. Translating it yields CASNSPGQGLDEQFF.